The 23 T cell receptor beta chains below all came from one sample that was sequenced in a study of human T cells and chemical hapten exposure. Indicated time point: pre-sensitization, week 0. The treatment was: therapeutic diphenylcyclopropenone sensitization with weekly scalp DPC. MiXCR was run by TCRdb on the RACE reads, yielding one entry per CDR3 protein. The table has approximately 100,000 distinct CDR3 sequences, 9.6% seen once. The sample was whole blood, taken in connection with sensitization to the hapten diphenylcyclopropenone (DPC). The receptors here all came from a woman aged 40 to 55 with alopecia areata. Some clones in this sample may be carry-over from other donors' samples.

Only a few counts were recorded for this clonotype. J is TRBJ1-5 and V is TRBV29-1; tentatively, D is TRBD1 (6 bases). V lost 4 bases and J lost 0, with 7 bases in between. Germline assignment: CDR1 SQVTM and CDR2 ANQGSEA. The CDR3 totals 13 residues. The DNA for the CDR3 is TGCAGCGTTGCCAGGGGTAGCAATCAGCCCCAGCATTTT. Its translation: CSVARGSNQPQHF. The full variable domain, in which reference TRBV29-1 and TRBJ1-5 provide the parts outside the CDR3, is SAVISQKPSRDICQRGTSLTIQCQVDSQVTMMFWYRQQPGQSLTLIATANQGSEATYESGFVIDKFPISRPNLTFSTLTVSNMSPEDSSIYLCSVARGSNQPQHFGDGTRLSIL.

Worth noting for this clonotype: Since a much larger clone is just one base distant, this may be a read error. This chain links TRBV7-2 with TRBJ1-2, with 8 bases aligning to TRBD1. V lost 1 base and J lost 1; bases outside the gene matches: 8. The CDR3 sequence is 17 residues long. Germline loops: CDR1 SGHTA, CDR2 FQGNSA. As DNA, the CDR3 is TGTGCCAGCAGCTTAGGTGAAGCAGGGGGCGATAACTATGGCTACACCTTC. Translating it yields CASSLGEAGGDNYGYTF. The whole variable domain, filled in from reference TRBV7-2 and TRBJ1-2, reads GAGVSQSPSNKVTEKGKDVELRCDPISGHTALYWYRQSLGQGLEFLIYFQGNSAPDKSGLPSDRFSAERTGGSVSTLTIQRTQQEDSAVYLCASSLGEAGGDNYGYTFGSGTRLTVV.

This chain links TRBV20-1 with TRBJ2-3, with TRBD2 identical over 10 bases. There are 16 residues in the CDR3. Trimming took 1 base from V and 4 from J; bases not matched to a gene: 8. The V gene's germline CDR1 is DFQATT and CDR2 SNEGSKA (reference sequence). CDR3 nucleotides: TGCAGTGCTAGAGTCCTCAGCGGGGGGGTGGCAGATACGCAGTATTTT. Its protein is CSARVLSGGVADTQYF.

The chain uses TRBV11-2 and TRBJ2-7; TRBD2 matches 11 bases. The germline V gene has CDR1 SGHAT and CDR2 FQNNGV. The CDR3 extends over 19 amino acids. V lost 3 bases to trimming and J lost 0 bases; unmatched junction nucleotides: 13. The CDR3 nucleotides are TGTGCCAGCAGCTTCACGGGGCTAGCGGGGGGCCGGCTCTCCTACGAGCAGTACTTC. This sequence encodes CASSFTGLAGGRLSYEQYF.

Regarding this clonotype: This may arise from a read error, as a much more abundant clone is one base away. V is TRBV18 and J is TRBJ1-5; no clear D. This CDR3 contains 13 residues. Germline CDR1 reads KGHSH; CDR2 reads LQKENI. Here the CDR3 reads CASSPGRNQPRHF. CDR3 DNA sequence: TGTGCCAGCTCACCCGGGCGTAATCAGCCCCGGCATTTT.

This clonotype was detected ten times or more. The chain carries TRBV7-2 and TRBJ1-3; 7 nucleotides line up with TRBD1. The CDR3 loop spans 14 amino acids. V lost 5 bases, J lost 4 bases, and 5 bases stayed unmatched. The germline V gene has CDR1 SGHTA and CDR2 FQGNSA. The CDR3 sequence: CASSRRDRGNTIYF. As DNA, the CDR3 is TGTGCCAGCAGCCGACGGGACAGAGGAAACACCATATATTTT.

This clonotype was found many times. The rearrangement uses TRBV5-1 and TRBJ1-4; D remains unclear. This CDR3 region has 14 residues. With 0 bases removed from V and 0 bases from J, the gap between germline ends came to 3 bases. Germline CDR1 and CDR2: SGHRS and YFSETQ. CDR3 DNA: TGCGCCAGCAGCTTGGTTCCAACTAATGAAAAACTGTTTTTT. It translates to CASSLVPTNEKLFF.

At least ten counts were recorded for this clonotype. V and J are TRBV5-1 and TRBJ2-5, with 7 bases that match TRBD2. The V gene end was trimmed by 3 bases and the J gene end by 2 bases; junction bases not matched to a gene: 7. Germline CDR1 and CDR2: SGHRS and YFSETQ. This CDR3 contains 15 residues. Here the CDR3 reads CASSSVAGYQETQYF. CDR3 nucleotide sequence: TGCGCCAGCAGCTCAGTAGCGGGTTATCAAGAGACCCAGTACTTC. Full variable domain (remainder filled in from reference TRBV5-1 and TRBJ2-5): KAGVTQTPRYLIKTRGQQVTLSCSPISGHRSVSWYQQTPGQGLQFLFEYFSETQRNKGNFPGRFSGRQFSNSRSEMNVSTLELGDSALYLCASSSVAGYQETQYFGPGTRLLVL.

The chain couples TRBV28 to TRBJ2-7, with a tentative D call TRBD1 (5 bases). Trimming took 5 bases from V and 5 from J, leaving 19 bases between them. CDR3 length equals 15 residues. Germline assignment: CDR1 MDHEN and CDR2 SYDVKM. CDR3 nucleotides: TGTGCCAGCAGTCTAACTGGCGGCAGGGCCCACGAGCAGTACTTC. This encodes CASSLTGGRAHEQYF.

This clonotype was observed at least ten times. The rearrangement joins TRBV6-6 to TRBJ2-3, with 7 nucleotides matching TRBD2. There are 13 residues in the CDR3. The V gene end was trimmed by 5 bases and the J gene end by 3 bases; junction bases not matched to a gene: 2. Germline V lookup: CDR1 MNHNY, CDR2 SVGAGI (reference sequence). CDR3 bases: TGTGCCAGCAGTGGGGAGGGTACAGATACGCAGTATTTT. Translated: CASSGEGTDTQYF.

Ten or more counts support this clonotype. This chain connects TRBV15 to TRBJ2-7; maybe TRBD1 (5 bases). CDR3 length equals 14 residues. Trimming left V 1 base short and J 2 bases short, with 9 bases between. Germline-derived CDR1 and CDR2 are LNHNV and YYDKDF (reference sequence). Here the CDR3 reads CATSRVRGPYEQYF. CDR3 in DNA: TGTGCCACCAGCAGAGTTAGGGGCCCCTACGAGCAGTACTTC.

The V call is TRBV6-5, the J call TRBJ2-2; D is perhaps TRBD1 (6 bases). CDR3 length: 16 residues. The V end lost 2 bases, the J end lost 5 bases, and 15 bases lay between the germline ends. Germline V lookup: CDR1 MNHEY, CDR2 SVGAGI. In DNA form, the CDR3 reads TGTGCCAGCAGTTACAGCAGGGGTTCTGGGACCGGGGAGCTGTTTTTT. It codes for CASSYSRGSGTGELFF.

This clonotype was observed at least ten times. The chain uses TRBV27 and TRBJ1-1; D remains unclear. The CDR3 sequence is 14 residues long. Between the trimmed V and J ends, which lost 4 bases and 5 bases, there was a span of 14 bases. The germline gives CDR1 MNHEY, CDR2 SMNVEV (reference sequence). CDR3 sequence reads: CASSWAGEGTEAFF. The CDR3 DNA sequence: TGTGCCAGCAGTTGGGCAGGCGAGGGAACTGAAGCTTTCTTT.

There are many counts of this clonotype. The chain links TRBV5-6 to TRBJ2-2, with 7 positions matching TRBD1. V lost 6 bases and J lost 1; bases outside the gene matches: 3. CDR3 length: 14 residues. Germline V gene sequence: CDR1 SGHDT, CDR2 YYEEEE. The CDR3 spells CASNRQGNTGELFF. The CDR3 DNA is TGTGCCAGCAACAGACAGGGGAACACCGGGGAGCTGTTTTTT. Variable domain in full (rest from reference TRBV5-6 and TRBJ2-2): DAGVTQSPTHLIKTRGQQVTLRCSPKSGHDTVSWYQQALGQGPQFIFQYYEEEERQRGNFPDRFSGHQFPNYSSELNVNALLLGDSALYLCASNRQGNTGELFFGEGSRLTVL.

This clonotype was seen a few times. The genes are TRBV12-5 and TRBJ2-2; 11 nucleotides line up with TRBD2. This CDR3 has 19 residues. Looked up from germline, CDR1 is LGHNT and CDR2 is FRNRAP. The V and J ends lost 4 bases and 0 bases, in that order; junction bases with no gene match: 10. The CDR3 sequence: CASGSGLAGGLANTGELFF. CDR3 bases: TGTGCTAGTGGTTCCGGGCTAGCGGGGGGCCTTGCGAACACCGGGGAGCTGTTTTTT.

The chain has TRBV5-1 and TRBJ1-2, with D maybe TRBD1 (6 bases). The V gene lost 0 bases and the J gene lost 1 base, with 10 bases spanning the gap. Germline assignment: CDR1 SGHRS and CDR2 YFSETQ. This CDR3 is built from 15 residues. Here the CDR3 DNA reads TGCGCCAGCAGCTTGGCACAGGGATTTAACTATGGCTACACCTTC. This encodes CASSLAQGFNYGYTF. Complete variable domain (other parts from reference TRBV5-1 and TRBJ1-2): KAGVTQTPRYLIKTRGQQVTLSCSPISGHRSVSWYQQTPGQGLQFLFEYFSETQRNKGNFPGRFSGRQFSNSRSEMNVSTLELGDSALYLCASSLAQGFNYGYTFGSGTRLTVV.

The V call is TRBV10-2, the J call TRBJ2-1, with 7 positions matching TRBD2. Germline values: CDR1 WSHSY, CDR2 SAAADI. The CDR3 sequence is 15 residues long. J gave up 5 bases and V 6 bases, and 10 bases lay outside the gene matches. The CDR3 loop is CASSPLAADDNEQFF. In DNA, the CDR3 is TGCGCCAGCAGCCCGCTAGCGGCAGACGACAATGAGCAGTTCTTC.

This clonotype was detected only a few times. In nucleotides, the CDR3 is TGTGCCAGCAGTGTCGACAGCTATGGCTACACCTTC. It codes for CASSVDSYGYTF. The chain recombines TRBV28 with TRBJ1-2; a weak D match, TRBD1 (5 bases). CDR3 length: 12 residues. CDR1 is MDHEN, CDR2 SYDVKM, per germline. V lost 5 bases and J 4 bases, leaving 8 bases between the germline ends.

In this sample, this clonotype turned up many times. This chain joins TRBV4-3 and TRBJ2-3, with unresolved D. Trimming cost V 2 bases and J 4 bases, with 10 bases left between them. This CDR3 spans 14 amino acids. Germline V CDR1 and CDR2: LGHNA, YSLEER. The chain's CDR3 is CASSQRTWADTQYF. CDR3 nucleotides: TGCGCCAGCAGCCAAAGGACGTGGGCAGATACGCAGTATTTT.

This clonotype was seen at least ten times. An end of the junction does not agree with germline; a read error may underlie this. V usage is TRBV7-7 and J usage is TRBJ2-1; no clear D gene. The CDR3 is 15 amino acids. The germline V gene encodes CDR1 SSHAT and CDR2 FNYEAQ (reference sequence). The CDR3 region has the DNA TGTGCTAGCAGCTTAGGATATAGCTCCTACAATGAGCAGTTCTTC. It translates to CASSLGYSSYNEQFF.

This clonotype was seen repeatedly, ten times or more. The chain joins TRBV12-5 to TRBJ2-1, with TRBD1 matching 11 bases. Germline CDR1 reads LGHNT; CDR2 reads FRNRAP. The V gene end was trimmed by 5 bases and the J gene end by 8 bases; junction bases not matched to a gene: 8. The CDR3 is made up of 15 amino acids. The CDR3 region has the DNA TGTGCTAGTGGTGGGGGACAGGGGGTCTCGGATGAGCAGTTCTTC. Translating it yields CASGGGQGVSDEQFF.

This clonotype was found a few times. The chain combines TRBV7-9 with TRBJ1-1; D gene unclear. Per the germline V gene, CDR1 is SEHNR and CDR2 is FQNEAQ (reference sequence). The CDR3 has 12 amino acids. V was clipped by 7 bases and J by 11 bases, with 17 bases between them. The CDR3 nucleotides are TGTGCCAGCACCCCTCCGTCGGGATACGCTTTCTTT. Its translation is CASTPPSGYAFF.

A few counts support this clonotype. V usage is TRBV27 and J usage is TRBJ1-4, with D hard to call. CDR3 size: 13 residues. CDR1 MNHEY and CDR2 SMNVEV come from the germline V gene (reference sequence). V lost 3 bases and J lost 8, with 10 bases in between. The CDR3 DNA follows: TGTGCCAGCAGTTTTCAGTTAGGGGAAAAACTGTTTTTT. Encoded protein: CASSFQLGEKLFF.